This is a list of T cell receptor beta chains from one sample in a study of blood T cell repertoires in COVID-19. The assay was immunoSEQ multiplex PCR, and TCRdb's table has in-frame clones only and misses some. The table lists some 200,000 clones, nearly 80% of them singletons. The sequenced sample was peripheral blood. Receptors originate from a woman in her sixties or seventies with acute or convalescent COVID-19. Both conserved end residues are part of each CDR3. The order of the fields is J gene, V gene, D gene, clone size, CDR3 DNA, CDR3 protein. A D gene is named only where the DNA matches it firmly. Clone size is not always given. Where it is, it says once, few, many or a class for expanded clones.

j_call: TRBJ2-2; v_call: TRBV6-4; d_call: -; clone_size: -; cdr3_nt: TGTGCCAGCAGTGACACAGGACCCACCGGGGAGCTGTTTTTT; cdr3_aa: CASSDTGPTGELFF
j_call: TRBJ1-1; v_call: TRBV10-3; d_call: TRBD1; clone_size: once; cdr3_nt: TGTGCCATCAGACCCGGGACAGCGACAATGAACACTGAAGCTTTCTTT; cdr3_aa: CAIRPGTATMNTEAFF
j_call: TRBJ2-7; v_call: TRBV4-1; d_call: TRBD2; clone_size: once; cdr3_nt: TGCGCCAGCAGCCAAGATGCTTATACTAGCGGTACCACCTACGAGCAGTACTTC; cdr3_aa: CASSQDAYTSGTTYEQYF
j_call: TRBJ2-3; v_call: TRBV7-3; d_call: TRBD2; clone_size: -; cdr3_nt: TGTGCCAGCAGCTTTGCTAGCGGGAGGGCCGCGGATACGCAGTATTTT; cdr3_aa: CASSFASGRAADTQYF
j_call: TRBJ1-1; v_call: TRBV4-2; d_call: TRBD1; clone_size: -; cdr3_nt: TGTGCCAGCAGCCACCCTGGACAGGGCCTTGAAGCTTTCTTT; cdr3_aa: CASSHPGQGLEAFF
j_call: TRBJ1-1; v_call: TRBV21-1; d_call: -; clone_size: -; cdr3_nt: TGTGCCAGCAGCAAGTGGGACAGGGGAGGTGGGACTGAAGCTTTCTTT; cdr3_aa: CASSKWDRGGGTEAFF
j_call: TRBJ2-7; v_call: TRBV3-1/TRBV3-2; d_call: TRBD1; clone_size: -; cdr3_nt: TGTGCCAGCAGCCAAGATCCGAGTAGGGGGCAAAGCCACGAGCAGTACTTC; cdr3_aa: CASSQDPSRGQSHEQYF
j_call: TRBJ2-7; v_call: TRBV14; d_call: TRBD1; clone_size: -; cdr3_nt: TGTGCCAGCAGTTTGGGGACAGGACCCTACGAGCAGTACTTC; cdr3_aa: CASSLGTGPYEQYF
j_call: TRBJ2-7; v_call: TRBV7-3; d_call: -; clone_size: -; cdr3_nt: TGTGCCAGCAGCGCCACAGGTTCCCACGAGCAGTACTTC; cdr3_aa: CASSATGSHEQYF
j_call: TRBJ2-7; v_call: TRBV29-1; d_call: -; clone_size: -; cdr3_nt: TGCAGCGTATCAGGAGGCTCCTACGAGCAGTACTTC; cdr3_aa: CSVSGGSYEQYF
j_call: TRBJ2-7; v_call: TRBV18; d_call: -; clone_size: -; cdr3_nt: TGTGCCAGCTCACTGGACAGCATCTCCTACGAGCAGTACTTC; cdr3_aa: CASSLDSISYEQYF
j_call: TRBJ1-5; v_call: TRBV4-1; d_call: -; clone_size: few; cdr3_nt: TGCGCCAGCAGCCAAGGGCAGATTAGCAATCAGCCCCAGCATTTT; cdr3_aa: CASSQGQISNQPQHF
j_call: TRBJ2-4; v_call: TRBV19; d_call: TRBD1; clone_size: -; cdr3_nt: TGTGCCAGTGGGGACAGGGCAGTTTCAGCCAAAAACATTCAGTACTTC; cdr3_aa: CASGDRAVSAKNIQYF
j_call: TRBJ2-1; v_call: TRBV6-4; d_call: -; clone_size: once; cdr3_nt: TGTGCCAGCAGTGACAGAACCTCTAGCCTATACAATGAGCAGTTCTTC; cdr3_aa: CASSDRTSSLYNEQFF
j_call: TRBJ1-1; v_call: TRBV15; d_call: TRBD1; clone_size: -; cdr3_nt: TGTGCCACCAGCAGAGAGACAGGGGGTAGTACTGAAGCTTTCTTT; cdr3_aa: CATSRETGGSTEAFF
j_call: TRBJ2-2; v_call: TRBV5-1; d_call: -; clone_size: -; cdr3_nt: TGCGCCAGCAGCTTGGTGGCGGCGCCCGGGGAGCTGTTTTTT; cdr3_aa: CASSLVAAPGELFF
j_call: TRBJ2-1; v_call: TRBV2; d_call: TRBD2; clone_size: -; cdr3_nt: TGTGCCAGCAGTGAAACGAAACGGGAGGGCCGAAGTGAGCAGTTCTTC; cdr3_aa: CASSETKREGRSEQFF
j_call: TRBJ1-5; v_call: TRBV19; d_call: -; clone_size: -; cdr3_nt: TGTGCCAGTAGTTTCAGGGGTTTTGGCAATCAGCCCCAGCATTTT; cdr3_aa: CASSFRGFGNQPQHF
j_call: TRBJ2-7; v_call: TRBV19; d_call: TRBD1; clone_size: -; cdr3_nt: TGTGCCAGTAGTAGGGGGACAGACTTCTACGAGCAGTACTTC; cdr3_aa: CASSRGTDFYEQYF
j_call: TRBJ2-1; v_call: TRBV5-1; d_call: TRBD2; clone_size: -; cdr3_nt: TGCGCCAGCAGCTTGGAGGCGGGAGGGCACAATGAGCAGTTCTTC; cdr3_aa: CASSLEAGGHNEQFF
j_call: TRBJ1-5; v_call: TRBV5-6; d_call: -; clone_size: -; cdr3_nt: TGTGCCAGCAGCTTGGGCGGCCCCAGATCCGATCAGCCCCAGCATTTT; cdr3_aa: CASSLGGPRSDQPQHF
j_call: TRBJ1-1; v_call: TRBV29-1; d_call: -; clone_size: -; cdr3_nt: TGCAGCGTCTCAACAGCCATCAACACTGAAGCTTTCTTT; cdr3_aa: CSVSTAINTEAFF
j_call: TRBJ1-6; v_call: TRBV2; d_call: -; clone_size: -; cdr3_nt: TGTGCCAGCAGGACAGCAGTGGGCGGTTCACCCCTCCACTTT; cdr3_aa: CASRTAVGGSPLHF
j_call: TRBJ1-1; v_call: TRBV7-9; d_call: -; clone_size: -; cdr3_nt: TGTGCCAGCAGTGATCGGGTTGTGGGCACTGAAGCTTTCTTT; cdr3_aa: CASSDRVVGTEAFF
j_call: TRBJ2-7; v_call: TRBV25-1; d_call: TRBD2; clone_size: -; cdr3_nt: TGTGCCAGCAGTGACCCGGCGGGAGGGGACGAGCAGTACTTC; cdr3_aa: CASSDPAGGDEQYF
j_call: TRBJ1-5; v_call: TRBV27; d_call: -; clone_size: once; cdr3_nt: TGTGCCAGCAAGGATCCGGGGATGCCCCAGCATTTT; cdr3_aa: CASKDPGMPQHF
j_call: TRBJ2-7; v_call: TRBV27; d_call: TRBD2; clone_size: -; cdr3_nt: TGTGCCAGCAAGCTAGCGGAGAACTACGAGCAGTACTTC; cdr3_aa: CASKLAENYEQYF
j_call: TRBJ2-1; v_call: TRBV5-1; d_call: TRBD1; clone_size: -; cdr3_nt: TGCGCCAGCAGCCCTGGGACAGGCCTAACCTACAATGAGCAGTTCTTC; cdr3_aa: CASSPGTGLTYNEQFF
j_call: TRBJ1-4; v_call: TRBV4-1; d_call: -; clone_size: -; cdr3_nt: TGCGCCAGCAGCTACCGGGAAGGGAGTCTTGCAAAAGAAAAACTGTTTTTT; cdr3_aa: CASSYREGSLAKEKLFF
j_call: TRBJ1-1; v_call: TRBV28; d_call: -; clone_size: -; cdr3_nt: TGTGCCAGCAGGAACGACAGGTTGAACACTGAAGCTTTCTTT; cdr3_aa: CASRNDRLNTEAFF
j_call: TRBJ1-6; v_call: TRBV5-8; d_call: TRBD1; clone_size: -; cdr3_nt: TGTGCCAGCAGCTCGGGACAGCTCTATAATTCACCCCTCCACTTT; cdr3_aa: CASSSGQLYNSPLHF
j_call: TRBJ2-2; v_call: TRBV15; d_call: TRBD2; clone_size: -; cdr3_nt: TGTGCCACCAGGCTAGCGGGAGGTGGGAGGACCGGGGAGCTGTTTTTT; cdr3_aa: CATRLAGGGRTGELFF
j_call: TRBJ2-7; v_call: TRBV7-2; d_call: TRBD2; clone_size: -; cdr3_nt: TGTGCCAGCAGCTTAGGGGTTAGCGGGTTGGACGAGCAGTACTTC; cdr3_aa: CASSLGVSGLDEQYF